These T cell receptor beta chains were read from a single sample in a study of persistence of HIV-infected CD4 T cells. Their antigens are not known. Repertoires were generated with immunoSEQ multiplex PCR, while TCRdb's copy carries only in-frame clones and drops some. The table records about 7,000 clones, roughly three quarters of them present only once. This material consisted of CD4+ T cells sorted from PBMCs after roughly 18-hour stimulation, taken from a patient who received antiretroviral therapy. The receptors were sampled from an adult woman with HIV who was CMV-seropositive. Both conserved end residues are trimmed from each CDR3. Clone size, where shown, is once, few, many, or a class for clones that have expanded.

>TRBV12-5|TRBJ1-4|-
ASGGTGGEKLF
>TRBV24-1|TRBJ1-5|-
ATSDGQGVNQPQH
>TRBV24-1|TRBJ2-3|-
ATSDRDSTDTQY
>TRBV19|TRBJ2-3|-
ASSGRSLITDTQY
>TRBV5-6|TRBJ1-6|-
ASRSQGAGNSPLH
>TRBV12-5|TRBJ1-1|-
ASGFDRGSNTEAF
>TRBV12-3/TRBV12-4|TRBJ1-2|-
ASSHGTGYT
>TRBV30|TRBJ1-6|once
AWSLGAGLTFYNSPLH
>TRBV19|TRBJ2-5|-
ASSPPGQQRTGGTQY
>TRBV5-4|TRBJ1-3|-
ASSPGQSSSGNTIY
>TRBV7-2|TRBJ2-2|once
ASSLIGFGGTFSTGELF
>TRBV18|TRBJ2-5|once
ASSPDRGSETQY
>TRBV6-5|TRBJ1-2|-
ASSYYGGDGYT
>TRBV5-4|TRBJ1-2|-
ASSLVPGDHGYT
>TRBV25-1|TRBJ1-3|-
ASSEPGASGNTIY
>TRBV5-4|TRBJ2-7|-
ASSQTGMSSYEQY
>TRBV10-2|TRBJ2-2|-
ASGGPPNTGELF
>TRBV2|TRBJ2-5|-
ASSDKTVIETQY
>TRBV12-5|TRBJ1-1|few
ASALENTEAF
>TRBV5-1|TRBJ2-5|medium-sized
ASSRPGETQY
>TRBV5-6|TRBJ1-1|-
ASSYLDRDTEAF
>TRBV7-9|TRBJ2-5|-
ASSQGDMFRAETQY
>TRBV5-8|TRBJ2-5|-
ASSLRGGKETQY
>TRBV11-3|TRBJ1-2|-
ASSLRRGLVGYT